The 18 T cell receptor beta chains presented below share a single source sample, sequenced in a study of post-analysis software for immune sequencing data. These receptors' targets are unknown. The authors incorporated unique molecular identifiers into the TCR beta cDNA libraries. MiXCR was run by TCRdb on the PCR reads, yielding one entry per CDR3 protein. The profile shows some 890,000 distinct CDR3 sequences, around 53% of them singletons. Overall study results and limits: Compared with controls, patients had more of roughly 5 TRBV segments, including TRBV5-6, TRBV5-1 and TRBV20-1.

Specimen: blood. These receptors were taken from a girl aged 10-17 years with multiple sclerosis.

The chain couples TRBV5-1 to TRBJ2-7, with TRBD1 matching 10 bases. CDR3 length: 15 amino acids. V lost 7 bases, J lost 1 base, and 8 bases stayed unmatched. In germline, CDR1 is SGHRS, CDR2 YFSETQ. CDR3 loop: CASYHPGQGSYEQYF. CDR3 nucleotide sequence: TGCGCCAGCTACCACCCGGGACAGGGGTCCTACGAGCAGTACTTC.

This clonotype turned up a few times. V and J are TRBV7-6 and TRBJ2-5; 7 bases align to TRBD2. The ends lost 5 bases at V and 5 bases at J; junction bases unmatched: 14. Looked up from germline, CDR1 is SGHVS and CDR2 is FNYEAQ. This CDR3 contains 16 residues. Written as DNA, the CDR3 is TGTGCCAGCAGCCCCCCCTGGGGAGCGGGATATGAGACCCAGTACTTC. It is translated as CASSPPWGAGYETQYF.

Worth noting for this clonotype: At one end the junction does not follow the germline gene, possibly because of a read error. This chain uses TRBV5-5 with TRBJ2-2; D is unresolved. This CDR3 has 12 amino acids. Germline V CDR1 and CDR2: SGHKS, YYEKEE (reference sequence). The CDR3 nucleotides are TGTGCCAGCAGTTTGGGTGTCGGGGAGCTGTTTTTT. Its protein is CASSLGVGELFF.

This chain joins TRBV29-1 and TRBJ2-7; D not certain. Germline-derived CDR1 and CDR2 are SQVTM and ANQGSEA. Deletions cut 4 bases from V and 3 bases from J, with 13 bases between. This CDR3 region has 13 residues. CDR3 amino acids: CSVGRRSIYEQYF. CDR3 sequence (DNA): TGCAGCGTTGGTCGGCGCAGCATCTACGAGCAGTACTTC.

The chain employs TRBV4-1 and TRBJ1-2, with D tentatively TRBD1 (6 bases). In germline, CDR1 is MGHRA, CDR2 YSYEKL. The CDR3 totals 14 residues. V lost 0 bases to trimming and J lost 8 bases, with 13 bases between them. CDR3 sequence: CASSQEMGTRGYTF. The CDR3 nucleotides are TGCGCCAGCAGCCAAGAGATGGGGACACGCGGCTACACCTTC.

The rearrangement joins TRBV28 to TRBJ1-2; D unresolved. With 6 bases removed from V and 3 bases from J, the gap between germline ends came to 11 bases. There are 13 residues in the CDR3. Germline V gives CDR1 MDHEN, CDR2 SYDVKM. CDR3: CASREGTYYGYTF. In nucleotides, the CDR3 is TGTGCCAGCAGGGAGGGCACTTACTATGGCTACACCTTC.

The chain employs TRBV20-1 and TRBJ2-7; D unclear. Per the germline V gene, CDR1 is DFQATT and CDR2 is SNEGSKA (reference sequence). The V gene lost 0 bases and the J gene lost 2 bases, with 14 bases spanning the gap. The CDR3 is 15 amino acids. CDR3 DNA: TGCAGTGCTAGAGATCTTGGGATGAGTCCCTACGAGCAGTACTTC. Translating gives CSARDLGMSPYEQYF.

The chain joins TRBV20-1 to TRBJ2-7; 11 nucleotides line up with TRBD1. The length of the CDR3 is 15 residues. CDR1 and CDR2 from the germline V gene are DFQATT and SNEGSKA (reference sequence). J was trimmed by 4 bases and V by 5 bases; bases with no gene match: 10. CDR3 protein: CSAPKADRGLYEQYF. The DNA of the CDR3 is TGCAGTGCTCCTAAGGCGGACAGGGGGCTATACGAGCAGTACTTC.

The chain employs TRBV12-3 or TRBV12-4 and TRBJ2-7; 9 positions agree with TRBD1. The J call may not be correct, given that the DNA end is closer to TRBJ2-5. The CDR3 is made up of 16 amino acids. CDR3 in amino acids: CASSLRGQGVGETQYF. Here the CDR3 DNA reads TGTGCCAGCAGTCTTCGGGGACAGGGTGTGGGAGAGACCCAGTACTTC.

The rearrangement links TRBV3-1 to TRBJ2-5; TRBD2 matches 11 bases. The length of the CDR3 is 17 residues. Germline-derived CDR1 and CDR2 are LGHDT and YNNKEL (reference sequence). V was clipped by 0 bases and J by 11 bases; unmatched bases: 14. The chain's CDR3 is CASSQDLASGRKEEQYF. The CDR3 DNA follows: TGTGCCAGCAGCCAAGATCTCGCTAGCGGGAGGAAAGAAGAGCAGTACTTC.

This clonotype was recorded once. V usage is TRBV3-1 and J usage is TRBJ2-5, with 7 bases lining up with TRBD1. The DNA end favors TRBJ2-7, so the J call may be wrong. The CDR3 loop spans 17 amino acids. Germline V gene lookup returns CDR1 LGHDT and CDR2 YNNKEL (reference sequence). In DNA, the CDR3 is TGTGCCAGCAGCCAACCTCCCACCCGACAGGGCGGGTACGAGCAGTACTTC. Protein sequence: CASSQPPTRQGGYEQYF.

The chain couples TRBV6-6 to TRBJ2-5; the D call may be TRBD1 or TRBD2 (6 bases each). The J call is doubtful: the DNA matches TRBJ2-7 better. The length of the CDR3 is 13 residues. From germline, CDR1 is MNHNY and CDR2 SVGAGI (reference sequence). Written as DNA, the CDR3 is TGTGCCTCCGTGGGGGGCCTTATGGACGAGCAGTACTTC. Translating gives CASVGGLMDEQYF.

The chain couples TRBV6-5 to TRBJ1-2; TRBD1 aligns across 8 bases. Germline V gene data show CDR1 as MNHEY and CDR2 as SVGAGI. V dropped 6 bases and J dropped 4; count of bases not matched to a gene: 7. The CDR3 totals 14 residues. The CDR3 nucleotides read TGTGCCAGCAGAAAAAGGACAGGGCTCTATGGCTACACCTTC. This encodes CASRKRTGLYGYTF.

V and J are TRBV2 and TRBJ1-5, with TRBD1 matching 7 bases. The CDR3 sequence is 17 residues long. Germline trimming cut 4 bases from V and 4 bases from J; bases unmatched to any gene: 13. Germline V gene sequence: CDR1 SNHLY, CDR2 FYNNEI. The CDR3 DNA reads as TGTGCCAGCAGTGGCCGACAGGGTTTAGGGGGTAATCAGCCCCAGCATTTT. As protein: CASSGRQGLGGNQPQHF.

This clonotype was detected only once. V gene TRBV20-1 combines with J gene TRBJ2-3, with D uncertain. Trimming stripped 6 bases from V and 3 bases from J, with 13 bases between. The CDR3 consists of 13 residues. CDR1 is DFQATT and CDR2 is SNEGSKA in the germline V gene (reference sequence). This CDR3 reads CSAYTRVTDTQYF. The CDR3 DNA is TGCAGTGCGTATACTCGGGTGACAGATACGCAGTATTTT.

The chain employs TRBV5-1 and TRBJ2-5; D not certain. Between the trimmed V and J ends, which lost 7 bases and 6 bases, there was a span of 16 bases. The CDR3 spans 13 residues. Germline CDR1 SGHRS, CDR2 YFSETQ. CDR3 DNA sequence: TGCGCCAGCGGCGAAGACCCCCCGAAGACCCAGTACTTC. Amino acids: CASGEDPPKTQYF.

J is TRBJ2-1 and V is TRBV10-3; 11 bases map to TRBD2. V was pared by 10 bases and J by 10 bases, with 15 bases of the junction left unmatched. The germline CDR1 and CDR2 sequences are ENHRY and SYGVKD. The CDR3 covers 15 residues. The DNA for the CDR3 is TGTGCCACCCTGCTTAGTAGCGGGGGGGCCCAGGAGCAGTTCTTC. It is translated as CATLLSSGGAQEQFF.

The rearrangement links TRBV2 to TRBJ2-7; 7 nucleotides align to TRBD1. V was pared by 6 bases and J by 2 bases, with 7 bases of the junction left unmatched. Germline V gives CDR1 SNHLY, CDR2 FYNNEI. The CDR3 spans 14 residues. The CDR3, as DNA: TGTGCCAGCAGGGGACAGCGTGCTACCTACGAGCAGTACTTC. Amino acids: CASRGQRATYEQYF.